These T cell receptor beta chains were read from a single sample in a study of blood T cell repertoires in COVID-19. The data were produced by immunoSEQ multiplex PCR, yet TCRdb's version contains in-frame clones alone and is incomplete. This sample has about 100,000 clones, with about 87% found just once. The sample comprised peripheral blood. The receptors were gathered from a man aged 45 to 65 with acute or convalescent COVID-19. Each CDR3 is given with its conserved first and last residue. The D gene is left open where the match is weak. Only part of the rows carry a size: once, few, many, or a class if the clone is expanded.

TRBJ2-3 | once | TRBV10-3 | TRBD2 | TGTGCCATCGGGCTAGCGGGAGAAGGGGGTACGCAGTATTTT | CAIGLAGEGGTQYF
TRBJ1-5 | few | TRBV24-1 | - | TGTGCCACCAGTGGTCAGGATTCTCAGCCCCAGCATTTT | CATSGQDSQPQHF
TRBJ1-3 | once | TRBV6-4 | - | TGTGCCAGCAGTGACAGTCAGGGCTCCGGAAACACCATATATTTT | CASSDSQGSGNTIYF
TRBJ2-7 | - | TRBV5-4 | TRBD1 | TGTGCCAGCAGCTCCGGACAGGGCTACGAGCAGTACTTC | CASSSGQGYEQYF
TRBJ2-7 | - | TRBV28 | - | TGTGCCAGCAGCTCCCTGACTCTCGAGCAGTACTTC | CASSSLTLEQYF
TRBJ1-3 | - | TRBV28 | - | TGTGCCAGCACTCGTGGCGGGGGGGCAGGAGGAAACACCATATATTTT | CASTRGGGAGGNTIYF
TRBJ2-1 | - | TRBV5-5 | TRBD2 | TGTGCCAGCAGCCCGACCCCGACTAGCGGGAGCTATGAGCAGTTCTTC | CASSPTPTSGSYEQFF
TRBJ2-5 | - | TRBV5-1 | - | TGCGCCAGCAGCTCACCTTTGGGGGGTCAAGAGACCCAGTACTTC | CASSSPLGGQETQYF
TRBJ2-2 | - | TRBV4-1 | - | TGCGCCAGCAGCCTCGGCGGCGGAGGTCCGGCCGGGGAGCTGTTTTTT | CASSLGGGGPAGELFF
TRBJ1-4 | - | TRBV5-1 | - | TGCGCCAGCAGCTCCCAGGGTGATAATGAAAAACTGTTTTTT | CASSSQGDNEKLFF
TRBJ2-1 | - | TRBV7-7 | TRBD2 | TGTGCCAGCAGCTTAGGTCTAGCGGGGTACAATGAGCAGTTCTTC | CASSLGLAGYNEQFF